This T cell receptor (beta chain) was captured by sequencing in a study of graft-versus-host responses after intestinal transplantation. The repertoire was sequenced with immunoSEQ multiplex PCR; TCRdb's copy has only in-frame clones and lacks some. The sample records fewer than 120,000 clones, 90% to 95% being singletons. CDR1 and CDR2 from the germline V gene are MDHEN and SYDVKM. Trimming cost V 6 bases and J 7 bases; bases outside gene matches: 9. The CDR3 runs 16 residues. This clone appeared a single time. Its matching antigen is unknown. This chain links TRBV28 with TRBJ2-2; 12 bases align to TRBD2. The material was unstimulated CD8+ T cells sorted from spleen or lymph node cells, obtained before intestinal transplant. The receptor was derived from a human donor who received an intestinal transplant. The CDR3 nucleotides read TGTGCCAGCAGCCCCCTAGCGGGAGGGCAAGGCGGGGAGCTGTTTTTT. Protein product: CASSPLAGGQGGELFF.